A selection of T cell receptor beta chains follows, all from one sample in a study of T cell clones after liver transplantation. TCRdb's table, derived via immunoSEQ multiplex PCR, lists solely in-frame clones and lacks some. This table holds approximately 100,000 clones, about 81% found once. Sample: CD4+ T cells from blood, taken around 49 months after liver transplant. Receptors were obtained from a human patient who received a liver transplant. Some T cells may originate from the graft donor. Each CDR3 is given without its conserved first and last residue. The order of the fields is V gene, J gene, CDR3 protein.

v_call: TRBV6-5; j_call: TRBJ2-7; cdr3_aa: ASSYGGLGSYEQY
v_call: TRBV7-6; j_call: TRBJ2-7; cdr3_aa: ASSSGNSVLYEQY
v_call: TRBV5-1; j_call: TRBJ1-2; cdr3_aa: ASSLEPGGYGYT
v_call: TRBV15; j_call: TRBJ1-4; cdr3_aa: ATSRDPATNEKLF
v_call: TRBV5-1; j_call: TRBJ2-1; cdr3_aa: ASSTALAGGLSSYNEQF
v_call: TRBV15; j_call: TRBJ2-7; cdr3_aa: ATSSSQYEQY
v_call: TRBV6-5; j_call: TRBJ2-1; cdr3_aa: ASREYNEQF
v_call: TRBV27; j_call: TRBJ2-7; cdr3_aa: ASSLRRQGTVYEQY
v_call: TRBV19; j_call: TRBJ2-5; cdr3_aa: ASSIGAQGAGGETQY
v_call: TRBV28; j_call: TRBJ1-2; cdr3_aa: ASSFSGSPNGYT
v_call: TRBV6-5; j_call: TRBJ2-3; cdr3_aa: ASRQQGAVDTQY
v_call: TRBV7-2; j_call: TRBJ2-5; cdr3_aa: ASSLVSRQETQY
v_call: TRBV29-1; j_call: TRBJ1-4; cdr3_aa: SVEGGF
v_call: TRBV19; j_call: TRBJ2-1; cdr3_aa: ASSIGRLAGDEQF
v_call: TRBV15; j_call: TRBJ1-4; cdr3_aa: ATSRGGGPNEKLF
v_call: TRBV4-2; j_call: TRBJ1-2; cdr3_aa: ASSQDYGFGYT
v_call: TRBV4-2; j_call: TRBJ2-7; cdr3_aa: ASSLSPYSYEQY
v_call: TRBV7-2; j_call: TRBJ1-3; cdr3_aa: ASRLGGLGNTIY
v_call: TRBV7-7; j_call: TRBJ1-1; cdr3_aa: ASSPIGGTGLTEAF
v_call: TRBV2; j_call: TRBJ1-4; cdr3_aa: ASSLDRANEKLF
v_call: TRBV5-1; j_call: TRBJ2-7; cdr3_aa: ASSPLAGPEYEQY
v_call: TRBV6-1; j_call: TRBJ1-1; cdr3_aa: ASSVTLQGVAF
v_call: TRBV7-3; j_call: TRBJ2-7; cdr3_aa: ASSQTGSSYEQY
v_call: TRBV29-1; j_call: TRBJ2-1; cdr3_aa: SVEVYRGKNEQF
v_call: TRBV6-1; j_call: TRBJ2-5; cdr3_aa: ASSEVILAGPETQY
v_call: TRBV5-6; j_call: TRBJ1-1; cdr3_aa: ASSLQQVNTEAF
v_call: TRBV11-2; j_call: TRBJ1-5; cdr3_aa: ASSRDSNRNQPQH
v_call: TRBV18; j_call: TRBJ2-1; cdr3_aa: ASSPDFFYNEQF
v_call: TRBV2; j_call: TRBJ1-6; cdr3_aa: ASSQMDRGYNSPLH
v_call: TRBV10-2; j_call: TRBJ2-3; cdr3_aa: ASSESGFADTQY
v_call: TRBV25-1; j_call: TRBJ1-4; cdr3_aa: ASSEHRGVNEKLF
v_call: TRBV28; j_call: TRBJ1-1; cdr3_aa: ASSSLPPNTEAF
v_call: TRBV5-1; j_call: TRBJ2-7; cdr3_aa: ASSEGSYEQY
v_call: TRBV18; j_call: TRBJ2-5; cdr3_aa: ASSPGQGETQY